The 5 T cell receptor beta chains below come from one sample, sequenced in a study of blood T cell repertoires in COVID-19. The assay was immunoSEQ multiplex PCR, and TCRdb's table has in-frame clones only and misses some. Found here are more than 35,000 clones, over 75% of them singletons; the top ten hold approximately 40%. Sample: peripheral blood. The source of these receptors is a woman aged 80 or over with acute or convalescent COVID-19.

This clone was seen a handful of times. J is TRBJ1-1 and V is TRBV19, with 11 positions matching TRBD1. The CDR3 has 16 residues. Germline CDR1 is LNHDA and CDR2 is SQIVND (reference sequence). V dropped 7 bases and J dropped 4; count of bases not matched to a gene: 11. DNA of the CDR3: TGTGCCAGTATAGGACAGGGGGCAGGGGTGGGCACTGAAGCTTTCTTT. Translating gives CASIGQGAGVGTEAFF.

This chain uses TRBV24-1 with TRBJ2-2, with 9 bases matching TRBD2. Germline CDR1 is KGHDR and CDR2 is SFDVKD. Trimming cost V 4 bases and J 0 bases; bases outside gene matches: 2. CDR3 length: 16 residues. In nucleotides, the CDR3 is TGTGCCACCAGTGAGGCTAGCGGGGCGAACACCGGGGAGCTGTTTTTT. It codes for CATSEASGANTGELFF.

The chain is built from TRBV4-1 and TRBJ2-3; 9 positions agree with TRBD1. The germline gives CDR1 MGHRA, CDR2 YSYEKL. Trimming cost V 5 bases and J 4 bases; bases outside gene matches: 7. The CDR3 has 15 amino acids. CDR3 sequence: CASSEGTGIADTQYF. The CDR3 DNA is TGCGCCAGCAGCGAGGGGACAGGGATTGCAGATACGCAGTATTTT.

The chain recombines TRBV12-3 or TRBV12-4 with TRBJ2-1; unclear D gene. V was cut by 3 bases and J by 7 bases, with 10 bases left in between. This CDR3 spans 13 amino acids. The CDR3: CASSFTGRNEQFF. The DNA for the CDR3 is TGTGCCAGCAGTTTTACGGGTAGGAATGAGCAGTTCTTC.

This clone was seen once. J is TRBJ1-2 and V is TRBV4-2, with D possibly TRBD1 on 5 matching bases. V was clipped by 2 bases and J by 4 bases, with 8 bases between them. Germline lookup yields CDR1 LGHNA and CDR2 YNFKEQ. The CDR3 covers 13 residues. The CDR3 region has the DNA TGTGCCAGCAGCCAAAGGACACCCTATGGCTACACCTTC. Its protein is CASSQRTPYGYTF.